What follows are 14 T cell receptor beta chains derived from one specimen sequenced in a study of identical twins. TCRdb called the 5' RACE reads again in MiXCR, with one record for every CDR3 protein. This table holds fewer than 20,000 distinct CDR3 sequences, roughly 63% found once. Sequencing input: memory (CD45RO+) T cells sorted from blood. The receptors here all came from a young woman in good health. This table probably holds off-target reads from a library built for another chain.

A few counts support this clonotype. This chain joins TRBV9 and TRBJ2-1; D remains ambiguous. CDR3 length equals 17 residues. Germline V gives CDR1 SGDLS, CDR2 YYNGEE. The ends were cut back, 4 bases at V and 4 bases at J, with 21 bases in the middle. The CDR3 sequence: CASSFSPLGGVYNEQFF. In DNA form, the CDR3 reads TGTGCCAGCAGCTTCAGCCCTCTAGGCGGAGTATACAATGAGCAGTTCTTC.

This chain uses TRBV28 with TRBJ2-1; a weak D match, TRBD2 (5 bases). Germline assignment: CDR1 MDHEN and CDR2 SYDVKM. Trimming took off 6 bases at V and 10 bases at J, with 19 bases between the two ends. The CDR3 has 14 residues. This CDR3 is CASRRQLGTYEQFF. The CDR3 nucleotides are TGTGCCAGCAGGCGACAACTAGGAACCTACGAGCAGTTCTTC.

The chain has TRBV6-2 or TRBV6-3 and TRBJ2-7; 8 bases fit TRBD2. The ends lost 6 bases at V and 3 bases at J; junction bases unmatched: 4. The CDR3 consists of 13 residues. Germline V lookup: CDR1 MNHEY, CDR2 SVGEGT. Here the CDR3 DNA reads TGTGCCAGCAGACCAACTAGCGGCTACGAGCAGTACTTC. Translation gives CASRPTSGYEQYF.

This clonotype was seen a few times. This chain joins TRBV13 and TRBJ2-3, with D unclear. V was pared by 2 bases and J by 0 bases, with 9 bases between. This CDR3 comprises 15 residues. Germline V gives CDR1 PRHDT, CDR2 FYEKMQ (reference sequence). The CDR3 DNA follows: TGTGCCAGCAGCTTAAAGGTTGCTAGCACAGATACGCAGTATTTT. Its protein product is CASSLKVASTDTQYF.

The chain combines TRBV13 with TRBJ2-7; D may be TRBD2 (5 bases). This CDR3 has 15 amino acids. CDR1 and CDR2 (germline): PRHDT, FYEKMQ (reference sequence). The V end lost 4 bases, the J end lost 0 bases, and 13 bases lay between the germline ends. The CDR3 sequence: CASSSSLRASYEQYF. CDR3 DNA: TGTGCCAGCAGCTCCTCTTTGCGGGCCTCCTACGAGCAGTACTTC.

The CDR3 loop reads CSARTPGQGTWQPQHF. The CDR3 DNA sequence: TGCAGTGCGAGAACACCGGGACAGGGGACATGGCAGCCCCAGCATTTT. This chain uses TRBV20-1 with TRBJ1-5; 10 bases fit TRBD1. V lost 6 bases to trimming and J lost 7 bases; unmatched junction nucleotides: 15. This CDR3 has 16 amino acids. Germline lookup yields CDR1 DFQATT and CDR2 SNEGSKA (reference sequence).

The sample holds a few counts of this clonotype. V usage is TRBV29-1 and J usage is TRBJ2-7, with D unclear. Germline assignment: CDR1 SQVTM and CDR2 ANQGSEA. There are 12 residues in the CDR3. Trimming cost V 3 bases and J 2 bases, with 8 bases left between them. CDR3 protein: CSVEGTTYEQYF. CDR3 coding DNA: TGCAGCGTTGAGGGCACCACCTACGAGCAGTACTTC.

This sequence joins TRBV27 and TRBJ2-2; weak D call: TRBD2 (7 bases). The germline V gene has CDR1 MNHEY and CDR2 SMNVEV (reference sequence). Trimming cost V 7 bases and J 6 bases, with 21 bases left between them. The CDR3 totals 16 residues. DNA of the CDR3: TGTGCCAGCACCTATCAGGGGAGGGGATCCTCCGGGGAGCTGTTTTTT. This encodes CASTYQGRGSSGELFF.

CDR3: CASSQTGTLQFF. The CDR3 DNA reads TGTGCCAGCTCACAGACCGGGACACTGCAGTTCTTC. This sequence joins TRBV18 and TRBJ2-1, with a weak D call TRBD1 (6 bases). V gave up 4 bases and J gave up 12 bases, with 13 bases separating them. The CDR3 is 12 amino acids. CDR1 is KGHSH, CDR2 LQKENI, per germline.

This chain connects TRBV4-1 to TRBJ1-2, with no clear D. Per the germline V gene, CDR1 is MGHRA and CDR2 is YSYEKL. V was pared by 0 bases and J by 5 bases, with 10 bases between. The CDR3 is 14 amino acids. The CDR3 here is CASSQDGEQYGYTF. The DNA of the CDR3 is TGCGCCAGCAGCCAAGATGGTGAACAGTATGGCTACACCTTC.

The CDR3 sequence is CASSEALAGQGRLFF. DNA for the CDR3: TGTGCCAGCAGTGAAGCCTTGGCGGGACAGGGAAGGTTGTTTTTT. The chain links TRBV6-1 to TRBJ2-2; 9 bases fit TRBD1. Germline-derived CDR1 and CDR2 are MNHNS and SASEGT. The junction had 11 bases not matched to a gene; V was cut back by 0 bases and J by 15 bases. The length of the CDR3 is 15 residues.

This clonotype was counted between two and nine times. V gene TRBV11-2 combines with J gene TRBJ2-7; 10 bases are a match to TRBD1. This CDR3 spans 17 amino acids. Trimming cost V 2 bases and J 6 bases; bases outside gene matches: 13. Germline CDR1 SGHAT, CDR2 FQNNGV. The CDR3 coding sequence is TGTGCCAGCAGCTTACGGGAACCGGGACAGGGGCCTTTCGAGCAGTACTTC. Its protein is CASSLREPGQGPFEQYF.

CDR3 residues: CASSQLAGGGDTQYF. The DNA of the CDR3 is TGTGCCAGCAGTCAACTAGCGGGAGGAGGGGATACGCAGTATTTT. The chain joins TRBV2 to TRBJ2-3, with 12 bases fitting TRBD2. The trim removed 5 bases at V and 6 bases at J, leaving 6 bases unmatched. The CDR3 spans 15 residues. CDR1 is SNHLY, CDR2 FYNNEI, per germline.

In its sample, this clonotype was seen a few times. This chain joins TRBV6-6 and TRBJ2-7; D is perhaps TRBD1 or TRBD2 (7 bases each). Trimming pared 5 bases from V and 9 bases from J, leaving 17 bases between. This CDR3 region has 13 residues. Germline V CDR1 and CDR2: MNHNY, SVGAGI (reference sequence). The CDR3 spells CASSPRLAGGQYF. In nucleotides, the CDR3 is TGTGCCAGCAGTCCTCGACTAGCAGGGGGGCAGTACTTC.